This record looks at one TCR beta chain sequence and its context. Its antigen is unidentified. Looked up from germline, CDR1 is SGHDT and CDR2 is YYEEEE. CDR3 length equals 16 residues. The V end lost 4 bases, the J end lost 0 bases, and 13 bases lay between the germline ends. This sample is drawn from a study of cytomegalovirus exposure and HLA in healthy donors. Primers: 60 Vbeta forward and 13 Jbeta reverse. Sequencing used immunoSEQ multiplex PCR; TCRdb keeps in-frame clones, though not all of them. The sample has about 140,000 clones, roughly four fifths seen once. Regarding the study as a whole: Prior analysis indicated that the majority of TCR beta V segments exhibited productivity approximately 87% or approximately 30% of the time.

This sequence was found in a woman in her 40s in good health and CMV-seronegative. This chain links TRBV5-6 with TRBJ1-4; unclear D gene. Input material: PBMCs. The CDR3 region is CASSLLMAATNEKLFF. The CDR3 DNA reads TGTGCCAGCAGCCTGCTGATGGCGGCAACTAATGAAAAACTGTTTTTT.